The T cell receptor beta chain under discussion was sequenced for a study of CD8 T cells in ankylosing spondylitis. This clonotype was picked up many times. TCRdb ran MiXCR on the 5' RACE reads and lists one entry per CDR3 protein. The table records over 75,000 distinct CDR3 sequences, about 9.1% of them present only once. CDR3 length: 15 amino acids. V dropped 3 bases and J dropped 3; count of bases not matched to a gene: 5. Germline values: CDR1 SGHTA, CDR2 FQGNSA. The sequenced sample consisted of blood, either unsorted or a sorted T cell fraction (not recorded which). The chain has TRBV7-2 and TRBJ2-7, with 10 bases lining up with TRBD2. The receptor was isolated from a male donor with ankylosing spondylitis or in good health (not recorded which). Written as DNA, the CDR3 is TGTGCCAGCAGCTTTCAAAGCGGGGGGGGCTACGAGCAGTACTTC. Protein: CASSFQSGGGYEQYF.